This T cell receptor beta chain is from a study of shared clonotypes between healthy human individuals. This CDR3 contains 19 residues. Trimming took 7 bases from V and 5 from J, leaving 29 bases between them. The germline V gene has CDR1 MNHEY and CDR2 SMNVEV (reference sequence). Genomic DNA from each subset was divided evenly over several immunoSEQ plates. The authors sequenced unsorted PBMC DNA on ten immunoSEQ deep assay plates. The method was immunoSEQ multiplex PCR; TCRdb's version includes in-frame clones alone and lacks a portion of them. This sample carries approximately 440,000 clones, 77% of them seen once, and the ten largest clones take 9.5% to 15%. Donors included only healthy HIV-negative adults lacking recent acute infections or vaccinations. Among the donors, all were Caucasian adults who lived in Nashville, Tennessee.

The clonotype was recovered from a woman aged 40 to 50 in good health. Some clones in this sample may be carry-over from other donors' samples. The sequenced material came from PBMCs. The chain is built from TRBV27 and TRBJ1-4; D may be TRBD1 (6 bases). The CDR3 DNA reads TGTGCCAGCATCTTTTTTTTCCCCTACCAACAGGGAATCAATGAAAAACTGTTTTTT. This gives the protein CASIFFFPYQQGINEKLFF.